The rows below give T cell receptor beta chains drawn from one sample of a study of blood T cell repertoires in COVID-19. Assay: immunoSEQ multiplex PCR; the TCRdb copy retains only in-frame clones and omits some. The table includes a few hundred thousand clones, about 83% detected once. Input material: PBMCs or T cells enriched from blood (not recorded which). The receptors were gathered from a woman between 45 and 65 years old who had recovered from COVID-19. Both conserved end residues are part of each CDR3.

V gene: TRBV6-2/TRBV6-3; J gene: TRBJ2-3; CDR3 protein: CASSHPGDTQYF
V gene: TRBV6-6; J gene: TRBJ2-3; CDR3 protein: CASSYPETDTQYF
V gene: TRBV7-9; J gene: TRBJ2-7; CDR3 protein: CASSSDRRTYEQYF
V gene: TRBV10-3; J gene: TRBJ1-1; CDR3 protein: CAISESARNTEAFF
V gene: TRBV19; J gene: TRBJ1-2; CDR3 protein: CASQRTATFYGYTF
V gene: TRBV27; J gene: TRBJ2-7; CDR3 protein: CASRPDGNYEQYF
V gene: TRBV21-1; J gene: TRBJ1-1; CDR3 protein: CASSKACRFIGNPMNTEAFF
V gene: TRBV3-1/TRBV3-2; J gene: TRBJ2-5; CDR3 protein: CASSNIAQETQYF
V gene: TRBV18; J gene: TRBJ2-3; CDR3 protein: CASSPYTTTLSTDTQYF
V gene: TRBV19; J gene: TRBJ2-7; CDR3 protein: CASSFGLSYEQYF
V gene: TRBV20-1; J gene: TRBJ2-4; CDR3 protein: CSARDIGIQYF
V gene: TRBV2; J gene: TRBJ2-6; CDR3 protein: CASSRQGWPSGANVLTF
V gene: TRBV5-1; J gene: TRBJ2-3; CDR3 protein: CASSPPAHQDTQYF
V gene: TRBV28; J gene: TRBJ1-2; CDR3 protein: CASSFLGAGYGYTF
V gene: TRBV27; J gene: TRBJ2-7; CDR3 protein: CASSLGQGGEQYF
V gene: TRBV7-9; J gene: TRBJ2-3; CDR3 protein: CASSQKEDTQYF
V gene: TRBV4-2; J gene: TRBJ1-1; CDR3 protein: CASSQNPGQGGTEAFF
V gene: TRBV3-1/TRBV3-2; J gene: TRBJ2-7; CDR3 protein: CASGGTAVQVNDF
V gene: TRBV2; J gene: TRBJ1-1; CDR3 protein: CARDDLNTEAFF
V gene: TRBV7-2; J gene: TRBJ1-2; CDR3 protein: CASSHGRDGYTF
V gene: TRBV5-8; J gene: TRBJ1-2; CDR3 protein: CASSYRDRAPSNYGYTF
V gene: TRBV7-8; J gene: TRBJ2-5; CDR3 protein: CASSLSLSQETQYF
V gene: TRBV7-9; J gene: TRBJ1-4; CDR3 protein: CASSLRQPNEKLFF
V gene: TRBV5-6; J gene: TRBJ1-1; CDR3 protein: CASRWAGGAWITEAFF
V gene: TRBV19; J gene: TRBJ2-6; CDR3 protein: CASSTATGPYSGANVLTF
V gene: TRBV11-2; J gene: TRBJ1-2; CDR3 protein: CASSGRQGMEGYTF
V gene: TRBV4-2; J gene: TRBJ2-7; CDR3 protein: CASSQDWYYQEQYF
V gene: TRBV28; J gene: TRBJ1-6; CDR3 protein: CASSLWGEGESPLHF
V gene: TRBV13; J gene: TRBJ2-1; CDR3 protein: CASSLDTSGAASSYNEQFF